The subject of this entry is one T cell receptor beta chain. Its antigen has not been determined. Base qualities are not recorded, but no much larger clone differs from it by a single base. The receptor library was made with the immunoSEQ multiplex PCR assay. In the source study's methods: A statistical classification framework was built to diagnose cytomegalovirus status from the catalog of TCR beta chain sequences. In TCRdb, the immuneACCESS table is reduced to in-frame sequences with V and J assigned. These tables do not hold every clone; where another copy was compared, an unresolved V gene accounts for under half, and the others remain unexplained. The V and J calls and the clone size are those of that table, but D and trimming were determined from the DNA. This sample lists approximately 270,000 clones; roughly 90% were detected once. More than 10% of the sample lies in the top ten. This sample is part of a study of cytomegalovirus exposure and HLA in healthy donors (dated by TCRdb to about 2017). Study-level background: The roughly 670 repertoires of the first cohort and the 120 or so validation repertoires were produced on the same platform, according to a later analysis. The study aimed to test whether signatures of past pathogen exposure could be identified by cataloging public T cell receptors. In addition to the first cohort of hundreds of subjects, a separate validation cohort of over 90 different subjects was used. To predict cytomegalovirus infection status, the study combined high-throughput TCR immunosequencing, statistical association of individual TCRs with disease status, and machine learning.

The donors were included in the validation cohort of over a hundred subjects, a group kept apart from the approximately 700-subject first cohort. The germline V gene yields ENHRY for CDR1 and SYGVKD for CDR2. V and J lose 3 bases and 4 bases, and a span of 9 bases separates them. From cysteine to phenylalanine, the CDR3 is 14 amino acids long. Just the 42-base CDR3 DNA is kept, in frame starting at base 1. What the research found in general, with its limitations: In both the original and validation cohorts, the classifier was reported to diagnose cytomegalovirus status with high specificity and sensitivity. The study gave a list of 150 to 200 TCR beta chains associated with cytomegalovirus. A few of the identified cytomegalovirus-associated TCR beta chains were confirmed in vitro to be specific for cytomegalovirus antigens. All 120 or so repertoires were used to score co-occurrence in the validation cohort in a later analysis, because that analysis had no HLA typing for the cohort. It was suggested by the authors that the approach could potentially be generalized to other disease states and immunological phenotypes. Subsequent analysis determined that TCRs grouped into clusters in the first cohort also showed a tendency toward co-occurrence across the 130 or so validation repertoires, and 85% to 95% of cluster scores exceeded 0. Most TCR sequences were observed very rarely across donors, whereas some public TCRs were present in many individuals.

The chain uses TRBV10-3 and TRBJ2-2, with no reliable assignment of the D segment. The sequencing input was PBMCs. The source of this sequence is a man between 18 and 29 years old in good health and CMV-seropositive. The encoded CDR3 is CAISEVDITGELFF. DNA sequence: TGTGCCATCAGTGAAGTTGACATCACCGGGGAGCTGTTTTTT.